A single sample is the source of the 7 T cell receptor beta chains below, sequenced in a study of blood T cell repertoires in COVID-19. TCRdb keeps only in-frame clones here, not all; method: immunoSEQ multiplex PCR. The sample includes 200,000 or so clones, around 85% seen only once; the top ten take around 4.7%. The source material was peripheral blood. The source of these receptors is a human donor in a cohort sampled during active COVID-19.

The chain uses TRBV21-1 and TRBJ2-4; no DNA check was done on the table's D call, TRBD1. TRBV21-1 is a documented pseudogene. The CDR3 is 15 amino acids. The CDR3 DNA reads as TGTGCCAGCAGCTGGACAGTAGTAGCCAAAAACATTCAGTACTTC. It yields the protein CASSWTVVAKNIQYF.

V usage is TRBV5-1 and J usage is TRBJ2-7; TRBD1 might be the D (6 bases). This CDR3 spans 14 amino acids. Germline V gene sequence: CDR1 SGHRS, CDR2 YFSETQ. With 0 bases removed from V and 5 bases from J, the gap between germline ends came to 12 bases. The CDR3 nucleotides are TGCGCCAGCAGCTTGGGGGCACAGGGCCACGAGCAGTACTTC. It translates to CASSLGAQGHEQYF.

V and J are TRBV5-1 and TRBJ2-6; tentative D call: TRBD1 (6 bases). CDR1 and CDR2 (germline): SGHRS, YFSETQ. With 4 bases removed from V and 0 bases from J, the gap between germline ends came to 14 bases. The CDR3 totals 17 residues. In DNA, the CDR3 is TGCGCCAGCAGCCCAAATCAGGGGTACTCTGGGGCCAACGTCCTGACTTTC. Its translation is CASSPNQGYSGANVLTF. The complete variable domain, with remaining parts taken from reference TRBV5-1 and TRBJ2-6, reads KAGVTQTPRYLIKTRGQQVTLSCSPISGHRSVSWYQQTPGQGLQFLFEYFSETQRNKGNFPGRFSGRQFSNSRSEMNVSTLELGDSALYLCASSPNQGYSGANVLTFGAGSRLTVL.

This clone was counted between two and nine times. This chain joins TRBV6-5 and TRBJ1-2, with D possibly being TRBD1 (6 bases). Germline CDR1 MNHEY, CDR2 SVGAGI. The CDR3 length is 13 residues. V gave up 2 bases and J gave up 8 bases, with 12 bases separating them. The CDR3 DNA follows: TGTGCCAGCAGTTACAACAGGGAGCGAGGCTACACCTTC. Its protein is CASSYNRERGYTF.

J is TRBJ1-4 and V is TRBV2; weak D call: TRBD1 (6 bases). CDR3 length: 15 residues. Germline V gene data show CDR1 as SNHLY and CDR2 as FYNNEI. Trimming stripped 5 bases from V and 1 base from J, with 11 bases between. The CDR3, as DNA: TGTGCCAGCAGTCGACAGGTGTTAACTAATGAAAAACTGTTTTTT. Its translation: CASSRQVLTNEKLFF. Full variable domain (remainder filled in from reference TRBV2 and TRBJ1-4): EPEVTQTPSHQVTQMGQEVILRCVPISNHLYFYWYRQILGQKVEFLVSFYNNEISEKSEIFDDQFSVERPDGSNFTLKIRSTKLEDSAMYFCASSRQVLTNEKLFFGSGTQLSVL.

The chain is built from TRBV28 and TRBJ1-6; D remains ambiguous. The germline V and J ends were trimmed by 5 bases and 3 bases, with 14 bases remaining between them. The CDR3 contains 16 residues. Germline lookup yields CDR1 MDHEN and CDR2 SYDVKM. CDR3 amino acids: CASSPSRAGYNSPLHF. In DNA, the CDR3 is TGTGCCAGCAGTCCGTCGCGGGCCGGCTATAATTCACCCCTCCACTTT.

The genes are TRBV30 and TRBJ2-5, with TRBD2 identical over 9 bases. CDR3 length: 16 amino acids. Germline V gene sequence: CDR1 GTSNPN, CDR2 SVGIG (reference sequence). V lost 0 bases, J lost 3 bases, and 8 bases stayed unmatched. The CDR3 DNA follows: TGTGCCTGGAGTGTAGGGGCTAGCGGGATCGAAGAGACCCAGTACTTC. This encodes CAWSVGASGIEETQYF.